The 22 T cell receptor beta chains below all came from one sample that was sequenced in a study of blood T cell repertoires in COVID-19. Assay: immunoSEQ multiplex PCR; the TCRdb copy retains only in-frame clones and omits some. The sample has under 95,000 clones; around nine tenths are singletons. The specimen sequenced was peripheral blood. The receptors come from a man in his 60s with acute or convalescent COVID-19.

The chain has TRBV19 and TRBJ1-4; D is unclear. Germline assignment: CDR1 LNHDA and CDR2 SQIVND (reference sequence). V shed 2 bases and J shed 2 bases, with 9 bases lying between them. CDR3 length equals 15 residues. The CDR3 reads CASSIPRGTNEKLFF. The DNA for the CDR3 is TGTGCCAGTAGTATACCAAGAGGGACTAATGAAAAACTGTTTTTT. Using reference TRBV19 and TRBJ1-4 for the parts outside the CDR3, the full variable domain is DGGITQSPKYLFRKEGQNVTLSCEQNLNHDAMYWYRQDPGQGLRLIYYSQIVNDFQKGDIAEGYSVSREKKESFPLTVTSAQKNPTAFYLCASSIPRGTNEKLFFGSGTQLSVL.

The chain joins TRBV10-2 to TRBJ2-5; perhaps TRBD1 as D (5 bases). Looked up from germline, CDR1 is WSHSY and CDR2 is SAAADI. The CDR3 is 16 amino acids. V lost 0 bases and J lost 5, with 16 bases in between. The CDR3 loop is CASSESGLWGRETQYF. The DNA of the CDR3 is TGCGCCAGCAGTGAGTCAGGTTTATGGGGCCGGGAGACCCAGTACTTC.

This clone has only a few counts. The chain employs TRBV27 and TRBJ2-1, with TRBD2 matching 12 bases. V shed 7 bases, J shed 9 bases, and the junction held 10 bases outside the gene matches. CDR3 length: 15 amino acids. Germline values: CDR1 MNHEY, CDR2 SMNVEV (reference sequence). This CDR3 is CASNRASGGAFEQFF. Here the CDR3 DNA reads TGTGCCAGCAACAGAGCTAGCGGGGGGGCCTTTGAGCAGTTCTTC.

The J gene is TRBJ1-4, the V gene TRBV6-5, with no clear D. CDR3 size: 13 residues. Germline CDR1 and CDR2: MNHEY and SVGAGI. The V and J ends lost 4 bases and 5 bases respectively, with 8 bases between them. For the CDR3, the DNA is TGTGCCAGCAGTTTTGACTGGAATGAAAAACTGTTTTTT. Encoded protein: CASSFDWNEKLFF.

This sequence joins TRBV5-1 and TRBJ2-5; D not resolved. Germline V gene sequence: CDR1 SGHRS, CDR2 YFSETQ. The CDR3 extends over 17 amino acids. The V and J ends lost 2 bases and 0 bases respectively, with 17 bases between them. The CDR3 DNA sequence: TGCGCCAGCAGCTTCCTTGGCGACACGACGTACCAAGAGACCCAGTACTTC. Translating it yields CASSFLGDTTYQETQYF.

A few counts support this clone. The CDR3 DNA reads as TGTGCCAGCAGCTCGGACTGGGTTAAAGAGACCCAGTACTTC. Its translation is CASSSDWVKETQYF. The chain recombines TRBV28 with TRBJ2-5; possibly TRBD2 for D (5 bases). Trimming shortened V by 6 bases and J by 3 bases, and 14 bases separated the two germline ends. Germline CDR1 and CDR2: MDHEN and SYDVKM. This CDR3 has 14 amino acids.

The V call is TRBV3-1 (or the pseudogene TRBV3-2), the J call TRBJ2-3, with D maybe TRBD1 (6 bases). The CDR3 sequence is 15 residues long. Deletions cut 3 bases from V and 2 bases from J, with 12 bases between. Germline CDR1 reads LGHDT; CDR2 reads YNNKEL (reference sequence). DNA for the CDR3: TGTGCCAGCAGCCAGGGGACACTGAACACAGATACGCAGTATTTT. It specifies CASSQGTLNTDTQYF.

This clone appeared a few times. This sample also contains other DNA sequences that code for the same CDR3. The CDR3 here is CSAPTREKLFF. DNA for the CDR3: TGCAGTGCACCGACTCGGGAAAAACTGTTTTTT. The chain uses TRBV20-1 and TRBJ1-4, with no clear D. Trimming took off 6 bases at V and 8 bases at J, with 10 bases between the two ends. Per germline, CDR1 DFQATT and CDR2 SNEGSKA (reference sequence). The CDR3 runs 11 residues.

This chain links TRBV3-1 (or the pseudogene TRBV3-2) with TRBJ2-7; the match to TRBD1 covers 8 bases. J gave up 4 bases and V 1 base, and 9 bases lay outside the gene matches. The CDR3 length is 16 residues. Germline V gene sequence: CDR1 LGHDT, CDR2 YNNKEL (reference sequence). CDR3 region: CASSQVPGQDKYEQYF. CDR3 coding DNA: TGTGCCAGCAGCCAAGTTCCGGGACAGGATAAATACGAGCAGTACTTC.

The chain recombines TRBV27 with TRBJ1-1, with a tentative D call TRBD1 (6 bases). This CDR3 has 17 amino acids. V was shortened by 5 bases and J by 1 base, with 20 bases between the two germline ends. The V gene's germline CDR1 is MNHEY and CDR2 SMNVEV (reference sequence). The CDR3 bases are TGTGCCAGCAGTCCCCCAGGGGCAGGCGGAACGAACACTGAAGCTTTCTTT. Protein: CASSPPGAGGTNTEAFF.

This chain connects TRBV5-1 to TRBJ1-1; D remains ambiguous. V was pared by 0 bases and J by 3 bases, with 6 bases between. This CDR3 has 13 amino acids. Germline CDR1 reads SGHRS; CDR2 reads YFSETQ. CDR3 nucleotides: TGCGCCAGCAGCTTGGCAGAGGACACTGAAGCTTTCTTT. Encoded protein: CASSLAEDTEAFF.

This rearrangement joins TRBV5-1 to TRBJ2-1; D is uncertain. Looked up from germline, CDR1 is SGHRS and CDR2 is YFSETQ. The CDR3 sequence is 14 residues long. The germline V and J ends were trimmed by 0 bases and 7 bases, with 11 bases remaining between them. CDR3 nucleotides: TGCGCCAGCAGCTTGGGGGTAGCTGGGAATGAGCAGTTCTTC. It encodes CASSLGVAGNEQFF. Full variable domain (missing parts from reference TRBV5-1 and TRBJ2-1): KAGVTQTPRYLIKTRGQQVTLSCSPISGHRSVSWYQQTPGQGLQFLFEYFSETQRNKGNFPGRFSGRQFSNSRSEMNVSTLELGDSALYLCASSLGVAGNEQFFGPGTRLTVL.

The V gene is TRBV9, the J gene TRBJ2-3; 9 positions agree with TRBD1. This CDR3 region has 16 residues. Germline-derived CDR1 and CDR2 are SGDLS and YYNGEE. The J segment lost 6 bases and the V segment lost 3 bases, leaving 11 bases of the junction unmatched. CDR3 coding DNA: TGTGCCAGCAGCGGATCCACAGGGGGCGCATGGGATACGCAGTATTTT. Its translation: CASSGSTGGAWDTQYF.

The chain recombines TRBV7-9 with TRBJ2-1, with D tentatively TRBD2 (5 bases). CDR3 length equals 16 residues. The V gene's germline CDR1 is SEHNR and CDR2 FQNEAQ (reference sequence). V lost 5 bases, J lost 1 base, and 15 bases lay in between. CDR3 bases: TGTGCCAGCAGCGTAAGCGGCCTTCTTTCCTACAATGAGCAGTTCTTC. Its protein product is CASSVSGLLSYNEQFF.

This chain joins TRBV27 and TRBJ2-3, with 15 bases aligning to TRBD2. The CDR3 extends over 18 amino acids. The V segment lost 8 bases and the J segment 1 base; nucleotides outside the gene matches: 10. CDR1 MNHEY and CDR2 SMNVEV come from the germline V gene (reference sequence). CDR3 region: CASRTSGGAESRTDTQYF. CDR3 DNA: TGTGCCAGCCGGACTAGCGGGGGGGCGGAATCGCGCACAGATACGCAGTATTTT.

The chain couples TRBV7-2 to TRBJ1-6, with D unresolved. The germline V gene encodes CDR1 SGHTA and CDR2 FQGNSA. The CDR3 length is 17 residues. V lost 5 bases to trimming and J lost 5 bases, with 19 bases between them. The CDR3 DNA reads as TGTGCCAGCAGCCCCCCCAGAGTGGGAGGAGATAATTCACCCCTCCACTTT. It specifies CASSPPRVGGDNSPLHF.

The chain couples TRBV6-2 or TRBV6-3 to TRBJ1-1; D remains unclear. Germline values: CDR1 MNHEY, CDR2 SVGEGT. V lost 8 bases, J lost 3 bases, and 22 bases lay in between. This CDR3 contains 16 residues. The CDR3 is CASRRPGIGMHTEAFF. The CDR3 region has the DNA TGTGCCAGCCGCCGGCCGGGGATAGGAATGCACACTGAAGCTTTCTTT.

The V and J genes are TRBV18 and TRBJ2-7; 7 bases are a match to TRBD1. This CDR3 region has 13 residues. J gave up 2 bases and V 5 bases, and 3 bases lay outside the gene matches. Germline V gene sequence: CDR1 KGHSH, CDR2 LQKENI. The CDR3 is CASSSQGAYEQYF. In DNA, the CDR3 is TGTGCCAGCTCAAGTCAGGGGGCCTACGAGCAGTACTTC.

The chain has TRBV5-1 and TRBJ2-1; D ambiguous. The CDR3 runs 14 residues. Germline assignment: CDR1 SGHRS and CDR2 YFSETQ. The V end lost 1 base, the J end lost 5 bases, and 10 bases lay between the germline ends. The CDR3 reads CASSLLQIHNEQFF. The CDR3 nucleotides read TGCGCCAGCAGCTTGTTGCAGATTCACAATGAGCAGTTCTTC. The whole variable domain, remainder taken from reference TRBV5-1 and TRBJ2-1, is KAGVTQTPRYLIKTRGQQVTLSCSPISGHRSVSWYQQTPGQGLQFLFEYFSETQRNKGNFPGRFSGRQFSNSRSEMNVSTLELGDSALYLCASSLLQIHNEQFFGPGTRLTVL.

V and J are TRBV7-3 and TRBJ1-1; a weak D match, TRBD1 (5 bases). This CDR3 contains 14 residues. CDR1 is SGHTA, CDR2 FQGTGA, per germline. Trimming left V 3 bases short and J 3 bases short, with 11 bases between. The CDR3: CASSFTRDDTEAFF. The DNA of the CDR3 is TGTGCCAGCAGCTTCACCAGGGATGACACTGAAGCTTTCTTT.

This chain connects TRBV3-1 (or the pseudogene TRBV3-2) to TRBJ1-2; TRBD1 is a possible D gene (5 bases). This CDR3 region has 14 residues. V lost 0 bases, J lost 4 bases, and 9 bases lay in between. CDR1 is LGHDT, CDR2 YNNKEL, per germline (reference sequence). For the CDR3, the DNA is TGTGCCAGCAGCCAAGATCGGGGGGGCTATGGCTACACCTTC. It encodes CASSQDRGGYGYTF.

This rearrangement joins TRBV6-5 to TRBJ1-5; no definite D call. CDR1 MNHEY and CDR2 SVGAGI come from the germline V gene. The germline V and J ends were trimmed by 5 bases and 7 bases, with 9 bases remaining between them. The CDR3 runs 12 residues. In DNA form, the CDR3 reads TGTGCCAGCAGTACGGGTGGACAGCCCCAGCATTTT. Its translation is CASSTGGQPQHF.